This section outlines one T cell receptor (beta chain) sequence together with its context. The antigen remains undetermined. One junction end disagrees with the germline gene, perhaps due to a read error. Quantitative 5'-RACE with molecular barcodes generated TCR beta libraries. TCRdb reanalysed the 5' RACE reads using MiXCR and keeps one entry per CDR3 protein. Of about 840,000 distinct CDR3 sequences in the sample, about 10% were seen once. This CDR3 is 13 amino acids long. The V gene's germline CDR1 is SGHRS and CDR2 YFSETQ. This entry comes from a study of CD8 T cells in ankylosing spondylitis. Notes on the study in general: Within ankylosing spondylitis blood, a TCR beta motif made up of roughly eight highly homologous variants appeared to be characteristic. Clones tied to disease were said to be significantly enriched in matched ankylosing spondylitis synovial fluid. Before this, some motif variants had been reported in reactive arthritis synovial fluid and blood.

This receptor was taken from a male donor with ankylosing spondylitis. The chain links TRBV5-1 to TRBJ2-7; a possible D gene is TRBD1 (5 bases). The sequenced material came from blood, either unsorted or a sorted T cell fraction (not recorded which). The CDR3 protein is CVSSLQGFYEQYF. As DNA, the CDR3 is TGCGTCAGCAGCTTGCAGGGTTTCTACGAGCAGTACTTC. The whole variable domain, remainder taken from reference TRBV5-1 and TRBJ2-7, is KAGVTQTPRYLIKTRGQQVTLSCSPISGHRSVSWYQQTPGQGLQFLFEYFSETQRNKGNFPGRFSGRQFSNSRSEMNVSTLELGDSALYLCVSSLQGFYEQYFGPGTRLTVT.